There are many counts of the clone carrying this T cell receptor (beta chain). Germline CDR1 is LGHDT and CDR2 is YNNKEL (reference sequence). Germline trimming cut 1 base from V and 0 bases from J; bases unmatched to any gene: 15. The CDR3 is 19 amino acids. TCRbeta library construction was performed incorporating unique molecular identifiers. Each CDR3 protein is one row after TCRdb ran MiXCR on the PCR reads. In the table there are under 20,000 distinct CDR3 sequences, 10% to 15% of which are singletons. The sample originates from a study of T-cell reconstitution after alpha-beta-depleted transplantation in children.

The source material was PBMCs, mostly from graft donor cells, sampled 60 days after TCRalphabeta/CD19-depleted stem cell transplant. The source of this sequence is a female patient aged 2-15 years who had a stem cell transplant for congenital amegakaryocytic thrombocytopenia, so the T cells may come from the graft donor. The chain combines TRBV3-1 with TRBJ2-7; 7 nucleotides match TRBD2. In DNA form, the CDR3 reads TGTGCCAGCAGCCAAGGAGTTGCGGGGGTTTCCGAGCGCTCCTACGAGCAGTACTTC. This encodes CASSQGVAGVSERSYEQYF.